The clone carrying this T cell receptor beta chain appeared a single time. Antigen unknown. The data stem from a study of vaccination and CD4 T cells after COVID-19. Study-wide context: Post-vaccine sampling followed dose two by a median roughly 70 days (range 14 to 241). Overlapping peptides covering the spike proteins of SARS-CoV-2, HCoV-NL63, HCoV-OC43 and HCoV-229E were added to stimulate cells.

Described treatment: 10-day PBMC culture with coronavirus spike peptide pools or control peptides (ViraFEST assay). Peptide-pool expansion of antigen-specific T cells preceded TCR sequencing in ViraFEST. Days 3 and 7 were when half the medium was replaced with fresh IL-2 medium. An Oncomine TCR Beta short-read assay was used to sequence the DNA from cultured CD4+ T cells. Using its own MiXCR run on the PCR reads, TCRdb lists one record per CDR3 protein. The profile shows 9,500 to 15,000 distinct CDR3 sequences, 55% to 65% of them singletons. The source was CD4+ T cells from blood, cultured in vitro, collected before SARS-CoV-2 vaccination. The clonotype comes from a human donor who had recovered from COVID-19.

The CDR3 protein is CASSFWGTGGANTGELFF. The CDR3 bases are TGTGCCAGCAGTTTTTGGGGCACAGGGGGCGCGAACACCGGGGAGCTGTTTTTT. V is TRBV28 and J is TRBJ2-2; 9 bases line up with TRBD1. Looked up from germline, CDR1 is MDHEN and CDR2 is SYDVKM. The CDR3 has 18 residues. V trimming: 3 bases; J trimming: 0 bases; junction bases outside the gene matches: 8.